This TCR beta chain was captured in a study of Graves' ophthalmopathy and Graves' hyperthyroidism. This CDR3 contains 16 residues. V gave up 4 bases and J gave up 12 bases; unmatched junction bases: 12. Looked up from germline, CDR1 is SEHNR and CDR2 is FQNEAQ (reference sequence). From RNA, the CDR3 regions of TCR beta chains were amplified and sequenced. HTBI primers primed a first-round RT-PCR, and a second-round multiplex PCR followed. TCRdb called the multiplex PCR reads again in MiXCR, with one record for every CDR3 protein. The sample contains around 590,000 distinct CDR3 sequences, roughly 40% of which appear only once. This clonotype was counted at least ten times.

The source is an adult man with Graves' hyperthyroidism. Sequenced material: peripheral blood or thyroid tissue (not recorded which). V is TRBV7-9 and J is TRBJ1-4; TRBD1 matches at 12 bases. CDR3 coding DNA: TGTGCCAGCAGCTCCGGCTCCGGGACAGGGGGCATGGAACTGTTTTTT. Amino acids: CASSSGSGTGGMELFF. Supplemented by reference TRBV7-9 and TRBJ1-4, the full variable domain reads DTGVSQNPRHKITKRGQNVTFRCDPISEHNRLYWYRQTLGQGPEFLTYFQNEAQLEKSRLLSDRFSAERPKGSFSTLEIQRTEQGDSAMYLCASSSGSGTGGMELFFGSGTQLSVL.